The 5 T cell receptor beta chains below were found in one sample sequenced in a study of cytomegalovirus exposure and HLA in healthy donors. The primer mix had 60 Vbeta and 13 Jbeta primers. Assay used: immunoSEQ multiplex PCR; TCRdb lists only in-frame clones, some missing. The repertoire consists of over 120,000 clones, with about 80% occurring once and the leading ten covering roughly 4.5%. Input material: PBMCs. These receptors were obtained from a man in his forties in good health and CMV-seronegative.

The chain uses TRBV5-1 and TRBJ2-2, with D tentatively TRBD1 (5 bases). The germline gives CDR1 SGHRS, CDR2 YFSETQ. The CDR3 is 15 residues long. The V end lost 4 bases, the J end lost 2 bases, and 12 bases lay between the germline ends. CDR3 in amino acids: CASSQAGPNTGELFF. The CDR3 bases are TGCGCCAGCAGCCAAGCAGGGCCTAACACCGGGGAGCTGTTTTTT.

V is TRBV6-5 and J is TRBJ2-7; tentatively, D is TRBD1 (5 bases). Trimming cost V 0 bases and J 6 bases, with 12 bases left between them. The CDR3 is made up of 14 amino acids. Looked up from germline, CDR1 is MNHEY and CDR2 is SVGAGI. The CDR3 reads CASSYSGIQVEQYF. CDR3 in DNA: TGTGCCAGCAGTTACTCAGGGATACAGGTCGAGCAGTACTTC.

The rearrangement links TRBV5-4 to TRBJ2-3, with 8 bases identical to TRBD2. The length of the CDR3 is 15 residues. V lost 4 bases to trimming and J lost 0 bases; unmatched junction nucleotides: 4. CDR1 is SGHNT and CDR2 is YYREEE in the germline V gene (reference sequence). The CDR3 DNA is TGTGCCAGCAGCCGGGGGGGCCCTAGCACAGATACGCAGTATTTT. The encoded protein is CASSRGGPSTDTQYF.

The V and J genes are TRBV6-4 and TRBJ2-2, with TRBD2 as a possible D gene (6 bases). Germline CDR1 MRHNA, CDR2 SNTAGT. The CDR3 is 16 amino acids. Trimming pared 2 bases from V and 5 bases from J, leaving 15 bases between. CDR3 protein: CASSDEAGIGTGELFF. The CDR3 region has the DNA TGTGCCAGCAGTGACGAGGCGGGGATCGGGACCGGGGAGCTGTTTTTT.

CDR3 in amino acids: CASSPDRGLGYTF. As DNA, the CDR3 is TGTGCCAGCAGCCCGGACAGGGGGTTGGGCTACACCTTC. The J gene is TRBJ1-2, the V gene TRBV7-2; 10 bases are shared with TRBD1. There are 13 residues in the CDR3. Germline CDR1 and CDR2: SGHTA and FQGNSA. V shed 5 bases and J 8 bases; nucleotides not matched to a gene: 5.